This T cell receptor (beta chain) was sequenced in a study of vaccination effects on CD4 cells after COVID-19 (dated by TCRdb to between 2022 and 2023). Looking at the study overall: Two doses of either the BNT162b2 or the mRNA-1273 mRNA SARS-CoV-2 vaccine were administered to participants. Cultures from other donors in the study were sequenced with the Oncomine TCR Beta short-read assay on an Illumina iSeq 100. In both COVID-19 convalescent patients and infection-naive vaccine recipients, the study compared SARS-CoV-2 spike-specific CD4+ TCR repertoires from before mRNA vaccination with those from after it. Altogether, around 11 COVID-19 convalescent patients and 4 SARS-CoV-2-naive healthy vaccine recipients made up the full study. What the study reported, not specific to this receptor: Clones induced by infection and clones induced by vaccination both contracted markedly at late timepoints after vaccination, which fits with T cell responses waning over time. Limitations of the study were the small number of convalescent patients and the absence of early post-infection timepoints. Among healthy vaccine recipients, nearly all vaccine-induced clones were SARS-CoV-2 mono-reactive, and just 1 of 255 was cross-reactive with common cold coronaviruses.

The ViraFEST assay stimulated PBMC with viral peptide pools and then used TCR sequencing to identify antigen-specific CD4+ T cell clonotypes by expansion. After 10 days of culture, CD4+ T cells were isolated with the EasySep CD4+ T cell isolation kit. None of the healthy vaccine recipients had a prior SARS-CoV-2 infection, which was confirmed by nucleocapsid antibody tests that came back negative both before and after vaccination. Some 2 million PBMC per well were cultured with about 9.6 ug/ml peptides in IMDM containing approximately 4.7% human AB serum, around 10 IU/ml IL-2 and gentamicin. Half of the culture medium was replaced with fresh IL-2-containing medium on days 3 and 7. Unless noted otherwise, every peptide stimulation condition was grown in triplicate wells. PBMC were separated from whole blood using Ficoll-Paque Plus gradient centrifugation and were then either cryopreserved at -140C or used fresh. The overlapping peptide pools covered the spike proteins of SARS-CoV-2 as well as those of the common cold coronaviruses HCoV-NL63, HCoV-OC43 and HCoV-229E. The QIAamp micro DNA kit was used to extract genomic DNA from the cultured CD4+ T cells.

The library was obtained by the immunoSEQ multiplex PCR assay. TCR beta CDR3 sequencing was performed on DNA from the cultured, isolated CD4+ T cells. The source study handled its data this way. Non-productive TCR sequences were removed, reads were trimmed to the CDR3 region, and CDR3s of at least 7 amino acids were retained. The MANAFEST web app was used to identify antigen-specific clonotypes by comparing expansion in peptide wells with expansion in reference cultures. To count as positive, a clone had to show expansion at FDR<0.05 compared with the reference and with all other wells, an odds ratio above 5, and a frequency above 0.1% in two replicate wells. A clonotype was called cross-reactive if it was significantly expanded both in SARS-CoV-2 spike wells and in at least one common cold coronavirus spike condition. Levenshtein distance calculated with the stringdist R package was used to assess CDR3 similarity, and unrooted trees were constructed with ape in R 3.6.1. TCRdb's version of the immuneACCESS table is confined to in-frame rearrangements and falls short of the full clone set. An unresolved V gene accounts for under half of the shortfall where checked; the remainder is of unknown origin. The V and J calls and the clone size are those of that table, but D and trimming were determined from the DNA. Within this sample are 20,000 or so clones, with 73% of them counted one time only. Approximately 12% of the sample is in the top ten clones.

The junction shows trimming of 3 bases on V and 9 bases on J, plus 12 bases between the germline ends. The CDR3 runs 13 amino acids, cysteine and phenylalanine included. CDR3 DNA only is kept here, 39 bases in frame from base 1. Turning to this clone: What this receptor recognizes is not known. Base qualities are not at hand, and no much larger clone is one base apart.

The receptor's source is a human donor who received a COVID-19 vaccine. The rearranged segments are TRBV12-3 or TRBV12-4 and TRBJ1-5, and possibly TRBD1, on 6 matching bases. Here the sequenced sample was CD4+ T cells from PBMCs cultured with HCoV-229E spike peptides, taken before COVID-19 vaccination. The cell subset or site label of this sample denotes: HCoV-229E spike overlapping peptide pool stimulation. This receptor has the CDR3 CASSFGTSLPQHF. The sequenced DNA: TGTGCCAGCAGTTTTGGGACAAGTCTGCCCCAGCATTTT.